This T cell receptor beta chain was recovered during a study of blood T cells in healthy people across ages. Study findings and constraints: From one million sequenced T cells, diversity estimates were lower bounds. PBMCs went unsorted, and a conclusive naive versus antigen-experienced comparison was therefore prevented. Naive T cell percentage by flow cytometry tracked strongly with beta diversity.

V dropped 1 base and J dropped 5; count of bases not matched to a gene: 9. Per the germline V gene, CDR1 is MNHNY and CDR2 is SVGAGI (reference sequence). The CDR3 contains 17 residues. Per sample, at least 5 micrograms of total RNA were extracted. This clonotype turned up a few times. The target antigen is unknown. A second about 6 to 11 cycle PCR used barcoded and J-beta primers. MiXCR was run by TCRdb on the 5' RACE reads, yielding one entry per CDR3 protein. The table includes 700,000 to 800,000 distinct CDR3 sequences, 40% to 45% detected once. The clonotype comes from a woman aged 55-70 years in good health. The chain joins TRBV6-6 to TRBJ2-3; 10 bases match TRBD2. Sequenced: blood. In DNA form, the CDR3 reads TGTGCCAGCAGTTACTTATTCGAAGCGGGGGGGCAAGATACGCAGTATTTT. Its protein is CASSYLFEAGGQDTQYF.